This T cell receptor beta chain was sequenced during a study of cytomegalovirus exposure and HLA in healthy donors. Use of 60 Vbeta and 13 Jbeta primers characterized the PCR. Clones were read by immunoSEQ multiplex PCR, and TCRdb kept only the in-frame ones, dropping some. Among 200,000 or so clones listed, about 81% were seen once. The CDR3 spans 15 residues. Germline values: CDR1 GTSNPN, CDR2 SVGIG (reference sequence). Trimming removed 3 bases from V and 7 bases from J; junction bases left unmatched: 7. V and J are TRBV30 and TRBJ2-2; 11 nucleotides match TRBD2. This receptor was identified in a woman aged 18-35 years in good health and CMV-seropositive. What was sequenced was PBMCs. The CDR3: CAWSGASGGLGELFF. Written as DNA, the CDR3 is TGTGCCTGGAGCGGGGCTAGCGGGGGGCTCGGGGAGCTGTTTTTT. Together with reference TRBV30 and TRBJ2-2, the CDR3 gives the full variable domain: SQTIHQWPATLVQPVGSPLSLECTVEGTSNPNLYWYRQAAGRGLQLLFYSVGIGQISSEVPQNLSASRPQDRQFILSSKKLLLSDSGFYLCAWSGASGGLGELFFGEGSRLTVL.